The sequence of this T cell receptor (beta chain) was determined in a study of T cells in Graves' hyperthyroidism and ophthalmopathy. Study results and limitations: By a 13 V-J model, ophthalmopathy was set apart from stable hyperthyroidism.

The investigators amplified TCR beta CDR3 regions from RNA transcripts. The TCR CDR3 first-round RT-PCR relied on the HTBI primer set. Each CDR3 protein gets one entry after TCRdb re-called the multiplex PCR reads with MiXCR. This sample carries 480,000 or so distinct CDR3 sequences, about an eighth of them seen once, and the ten largest clones take around 17%. This clonotype was observed many times. Its antigen is as yet unknown. The CDR3 contains 14 residues. The trim removed 5 bases at V and 5 bases at J, leaving 4 bases unmatched. Per germline, CDR1 SSHAT and CDR2 FNYEAQ (reference sequence). The sample was blood. The receptor was derived from a woman aged 18-35 years with Graves' hyperthyroidism. This chain connects TRBV7-7 to TRBJ2-1, with 9 bases that match TRBD2. CDR3 sequence: CASSLSSGNNEQFF. The CDR3 bases are TGTGCCAGCAGCCTTTCTAGCGGGAACAATGAGCAGTTCTTC.